This paragraph reports one TCR beta chain. Which antigen it targets is not known. No per-base quality is available; no much larger clone lies one base away. The sample originates from a study of blood T cell repertoires in COVID-19 (dated by TCRdb to about 2020). For context, the study as a whole: Samples covering the acute and convalescent phases of COVID-19 were provided by collaborators in the United States, Italy and Spain. The material from the prospective study consisted of cDNA or gDNA derived from T cells, B-cell-depleted T cells, or PBMCs. Where available, HLA class I and class II types were taken from metadata supplied by the sample provider and were not determined by assay-based typing. Deeply sampled blood TCRbeta repertoires from subjects exposed to, actively infected with, or recovered from COVID-19 were included in the dataset. A de-identified subject ID, COVID-19 status, age in years and sex were almost always included in the sample metadata. The repertoires were made available in a free public database intended to serve as a resource for research on the immune response to SARS-CoV-2. Samples came from the ongoing ImmuneRACE study (first 160 participants) plus 1,254 subjects from 6 global collaborators.

TCRbeta CDR3 regions were amplified from genomic DNA using the immunoSEQ Assay, a bias-controlled multiplex PCR. As for the authors' bioinformatics: The number of nucleated cells in each sample was estimated by amplification of reference gene primers within the assay. To quantify the absolute abundance of each unique TCRbeta CDR3 rearrangement, sequence reads were collapsed and filtered. For each sample, productive Simpson clonality was calculated as the square root of Simpson's diversity index across productive rearrangements. TCRdb retrieved this table from immuneACCESS and kept in-frame rearrangements only. Not all clones are present; in checked studies, unresolved V genes account for under half, and no reason is known for the remainder. The DNA gave D and trimming, while V, J and clone size come from that table. The sample table holds 200,000 to 250,000 clones, of which about 81% were seen once. Around 9% of the sample comes from the top ten.

What the research found in general, with its limitations: How much clinical and demographic metadata was included differed by source and by participant, and the metadata was provided uncurated.

Enrolling through a virtual design, the prospective study's participants ranged in age from about 18 to 89 years and lived across about two dozen United States geographic areas. In the prospective study, cohorts were assigned on the basis of participant-reported clinical history obtained from a screening survey and a study questionnaire. Recovered participants in ImmuneRACE Cohort 3 were defined by two consecutive negative NP/OP PCR tests, clearance by a healthcare professional, or resolution of symptoms. Each participant in the prospective study had whole blood, serum and a nasopharyngeal or oropharyngeal swab collected by mobile phlebotomists. Additional blood draws and questionnaires over an approximately 2-month period could optionally be provided by prospective study participants. Before DNA extraction, prospective study blood samples were shipped either frozen or at room temperature. Reading from cysteine to phenylalanine, the CDR3 counts 14 amino acids. The entry retains the CDR3 DNA only, 42 bases that are in frame from base 1. The germline V gene yields SGDLS for CDR1 and YYNGEE for CDR2. V ends up 4 bases short and J 10 bases short, with an unmatched junction base count of 11.

The clonotype originates from a man aged 35 to 55 who had recovered from COVID-19. Sample: PBMCs or T cells enriched from blood (not recorded which). The chain uses TRBV9 and TRBJ2-7; TRBD2 lines up with 10 middle nucleotides. In nucleotides, the sequence is TGTGCCAGCAGCCCTCGACTAGCGGGTTCTTCCCAGTACTTC. This encodes CASSPRLAGSSQYF.